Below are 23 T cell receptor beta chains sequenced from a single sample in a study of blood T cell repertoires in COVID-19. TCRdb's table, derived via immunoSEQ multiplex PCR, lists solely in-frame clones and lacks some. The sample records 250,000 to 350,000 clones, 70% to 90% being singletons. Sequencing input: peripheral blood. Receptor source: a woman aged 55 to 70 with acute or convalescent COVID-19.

The CDR3 here is CASVRQENTEAFF. As DNA, the CDR3 is TGCGCCAGCGTTCGACAGGAGAACACTGAAGCTTTCTTT. The chain has TRBV5-1 and TRBJ1-1; D is perhaps TRBD1 (6 bases). Germline lookup yields CDR1 SGHRS and CDR2 YFSETQ. The CDR3 sequence is 13 residues long. V shed 7 bases and J shed 1 base, with 11 bases lying between them.

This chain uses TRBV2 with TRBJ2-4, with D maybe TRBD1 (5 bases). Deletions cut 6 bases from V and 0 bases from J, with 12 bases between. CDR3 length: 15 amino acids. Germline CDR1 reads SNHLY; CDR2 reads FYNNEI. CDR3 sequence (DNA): TGTGCCAGCAGAGAACAGGCGCTAGCCAAAAACATTCAGTACTTC. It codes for CASREQALAKNIQYF.

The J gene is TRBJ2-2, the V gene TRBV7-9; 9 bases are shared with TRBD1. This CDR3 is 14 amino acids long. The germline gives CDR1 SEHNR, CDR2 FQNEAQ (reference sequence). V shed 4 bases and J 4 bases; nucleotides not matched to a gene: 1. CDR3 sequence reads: CASSWGQGTGELFF. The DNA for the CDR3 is TGTGCCAGCAGCTGGGGACAGGGCACCGGGGAGCTGTTTTTT.

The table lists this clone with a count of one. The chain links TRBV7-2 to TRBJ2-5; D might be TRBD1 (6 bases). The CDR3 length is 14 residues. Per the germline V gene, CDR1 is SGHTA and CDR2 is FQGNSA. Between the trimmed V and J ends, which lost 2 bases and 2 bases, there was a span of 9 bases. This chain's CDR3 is CASSLWQGQETQYF. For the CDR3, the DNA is TGTGCCAGCAGCTTATGGCAGGGGCAAGAGACCCAGTACTTC.

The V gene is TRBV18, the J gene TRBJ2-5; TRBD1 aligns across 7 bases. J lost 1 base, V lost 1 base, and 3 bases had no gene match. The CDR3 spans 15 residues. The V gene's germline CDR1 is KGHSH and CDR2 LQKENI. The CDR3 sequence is CASSPQTGVQETQYF. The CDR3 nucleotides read TGTGCCAGCTCACCACAAACAGGGGTCCAAGAGACCCAGTACTTC.

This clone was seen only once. DNA of the CDR3: TGTGCCACCAGCAGAGATACTTGGAGTCCCGAGCTCCAAGAGACCCAGTACTTC. Amino acids: CATSRDTWSPELQETQYF. The chain has TRBV15 and TRBJ2-5; D is undetermined. Trimming stripped 0 bases from V and 1 base from J, with 18 bases between. The length of the CDR3 is 18 residues. Germline V CDR1 and CDR2: LNHNV, YYDKDF (reference sequence).

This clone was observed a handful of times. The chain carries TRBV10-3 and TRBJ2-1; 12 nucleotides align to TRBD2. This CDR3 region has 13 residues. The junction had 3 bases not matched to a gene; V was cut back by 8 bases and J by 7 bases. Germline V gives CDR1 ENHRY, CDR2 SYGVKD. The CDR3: CAIGLAGLNEQFF. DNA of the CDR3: TGTGCCATCGGACTAGCGGGATTAAATGAGCAGTTCTTC.

Written as DNA, the CDR3 is TGTGCCAGCAGCCTAAGGAGTAGTAATGAAAAACTGTTTTTT. Protein product: CASSLRSSNEKLFF. This chain uses TRBV3-1 (or the pseudogene TRBV3-2) with TRBJ1-4; D is unclear. Germline CDR1 is LGHDT and CDR2 is YNNKEL (reference sequence). CDR3 size: 14 residues. V lost 4 bases to trimming and J lost 4 bases, with 10 bases between them.

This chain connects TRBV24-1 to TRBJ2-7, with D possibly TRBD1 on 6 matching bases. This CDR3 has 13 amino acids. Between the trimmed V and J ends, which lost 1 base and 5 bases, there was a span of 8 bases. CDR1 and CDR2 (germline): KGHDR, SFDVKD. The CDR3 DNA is TGTGCCACCAGTGATTTTGGGGGCCACGAGCAGTACTTC. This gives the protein CATSDFGGHEQYF.

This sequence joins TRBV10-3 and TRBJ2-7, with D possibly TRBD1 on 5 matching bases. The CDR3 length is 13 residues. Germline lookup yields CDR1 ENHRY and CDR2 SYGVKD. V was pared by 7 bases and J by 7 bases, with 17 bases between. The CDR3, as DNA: TGTGCCATCAAAGGGGCCTCGGTTGGTGAGCAGTACTTC. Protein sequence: CAIKGASVGEQYF.

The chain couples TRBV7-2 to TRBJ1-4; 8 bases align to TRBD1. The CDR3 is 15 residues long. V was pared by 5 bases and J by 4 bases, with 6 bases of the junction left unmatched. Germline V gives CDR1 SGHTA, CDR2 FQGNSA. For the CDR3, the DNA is TGTGCCAGCAGCCCCAGGGGGCCGGTTAATGAAAAACTGTTTTTT. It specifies CASSPRGPVNEKLFF.

The CDR3 DNA is TGTGCCAGCAGCCAAGAGGGGCTAGCGGGTTACGAGCAGTACTTC. It is translated as CASSQEGLAGYEQYF. The chain combines TRBV3-1 (or the pseudogene TRBV3-2) with TRBJ2-7, with 8 nucleotides matching TRBD2. V lost 0 bases, J lost 4 bases, and 5 bases stayed unmatched. The CDR3 is 15 amino acids. CDR1 LGHDT and CDR2 YNNKEL come from the germline V gene (reference sequence).

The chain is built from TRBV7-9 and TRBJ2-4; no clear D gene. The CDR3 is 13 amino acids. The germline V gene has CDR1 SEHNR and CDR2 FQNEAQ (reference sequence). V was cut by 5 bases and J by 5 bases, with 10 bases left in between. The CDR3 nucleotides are TGTGCCAGCAGCCAAACACCAGAAAACATTCAGTACTTC. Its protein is CASSQTPENIQYF.

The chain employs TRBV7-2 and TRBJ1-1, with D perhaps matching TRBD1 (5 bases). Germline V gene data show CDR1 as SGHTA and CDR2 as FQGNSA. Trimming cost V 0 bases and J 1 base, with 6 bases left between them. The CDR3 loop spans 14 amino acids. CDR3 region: CASSLAGQNTEAFF. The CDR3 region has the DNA TGTGCCAGCAGCTTAGCCGGACAGAACACTGAAGCTTTCTTT.

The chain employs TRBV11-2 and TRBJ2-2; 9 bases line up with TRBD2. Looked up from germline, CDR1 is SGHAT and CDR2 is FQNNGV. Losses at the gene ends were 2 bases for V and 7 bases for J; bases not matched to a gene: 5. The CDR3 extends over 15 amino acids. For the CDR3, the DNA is TGTGCCAGCAGCTTACTAGCGGGAACCTACGGGGAGCTGTTTTTT. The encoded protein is CASSLLAGTYGELFF.

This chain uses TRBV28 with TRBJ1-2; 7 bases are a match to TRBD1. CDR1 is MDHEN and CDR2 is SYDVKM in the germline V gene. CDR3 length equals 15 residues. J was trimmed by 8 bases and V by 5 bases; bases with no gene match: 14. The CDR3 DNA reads TGTGCCAGCAGTCCCCGACAGGGTGGGATTGGGGGCTACACCTTC. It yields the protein CASSPRQGGIGGYTF.

CDR3 DNA: TGTGCCAGCAGTTTAGAGATAGCGGGAGGGAGGAGGGATACGCAGTATTTT. Its protein is CASSLEIAGGRRDTQYF. The V call is TRBV27, the J call TRBJ2-3, with 11 bases fitting TRBD2. The CDR3 covers 17 residues. Unmatched junction bases numbered 10, after V lost 2 bases and J lost 6 bases. Germline loops: CDR1 MNHEY, CDR2 SMNVEV (reference sequence).

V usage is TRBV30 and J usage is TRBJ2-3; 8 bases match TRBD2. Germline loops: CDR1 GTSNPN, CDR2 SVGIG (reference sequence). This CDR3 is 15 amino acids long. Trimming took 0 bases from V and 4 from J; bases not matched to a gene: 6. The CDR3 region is CAWSVPGGLPDTQYF. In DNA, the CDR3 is TGTGCCTGGAGTGTACCGGGAGGGTTGCCAGATACGCAGTATTTT.

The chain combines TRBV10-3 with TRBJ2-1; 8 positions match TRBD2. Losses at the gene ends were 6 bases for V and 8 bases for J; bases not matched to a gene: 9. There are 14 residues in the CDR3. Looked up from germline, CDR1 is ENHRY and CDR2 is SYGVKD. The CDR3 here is CAISGLAGVDEQFF. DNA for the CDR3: TGTGCCATCAGCGGGCTAGCGGGTGTGGATGAGCAGTTCTTC.

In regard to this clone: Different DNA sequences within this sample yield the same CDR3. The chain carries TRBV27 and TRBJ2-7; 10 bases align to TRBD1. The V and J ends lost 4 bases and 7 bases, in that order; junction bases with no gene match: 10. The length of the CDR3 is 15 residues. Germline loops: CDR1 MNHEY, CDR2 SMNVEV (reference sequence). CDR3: CASSSPGTGVEEQYF. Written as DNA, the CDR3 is TGTGCCAGCAGTTCCCCGGGGACAGGGGTGGAAGAGCAGTACTTC.

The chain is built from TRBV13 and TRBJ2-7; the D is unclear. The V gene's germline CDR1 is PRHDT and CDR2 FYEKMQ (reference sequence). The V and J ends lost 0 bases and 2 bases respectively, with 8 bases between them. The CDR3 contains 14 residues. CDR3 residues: CASSLGRLTYEQYF. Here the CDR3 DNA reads TGTGCCAGCAGCTTAGGCAGGCTTACCTACGAGCAGTACTTC.

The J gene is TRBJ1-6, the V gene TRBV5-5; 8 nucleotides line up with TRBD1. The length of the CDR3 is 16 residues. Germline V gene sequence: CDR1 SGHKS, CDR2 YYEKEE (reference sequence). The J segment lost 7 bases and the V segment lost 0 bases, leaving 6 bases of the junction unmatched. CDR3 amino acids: CASSLDLQGGNSPLHF. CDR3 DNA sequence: TGTGCCAGCAGCTTGGATCTACAGGGGGGAAATTCACCCCTCCACTTT.

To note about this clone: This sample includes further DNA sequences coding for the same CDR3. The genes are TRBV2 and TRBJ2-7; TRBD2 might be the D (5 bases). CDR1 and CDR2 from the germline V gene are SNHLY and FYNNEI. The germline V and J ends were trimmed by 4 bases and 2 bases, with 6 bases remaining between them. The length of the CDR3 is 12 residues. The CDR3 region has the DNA TGTGCCAGCAGTGGAGGGCCCTACGAGCAGTACTTC. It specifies CASSGGPYEQYF.